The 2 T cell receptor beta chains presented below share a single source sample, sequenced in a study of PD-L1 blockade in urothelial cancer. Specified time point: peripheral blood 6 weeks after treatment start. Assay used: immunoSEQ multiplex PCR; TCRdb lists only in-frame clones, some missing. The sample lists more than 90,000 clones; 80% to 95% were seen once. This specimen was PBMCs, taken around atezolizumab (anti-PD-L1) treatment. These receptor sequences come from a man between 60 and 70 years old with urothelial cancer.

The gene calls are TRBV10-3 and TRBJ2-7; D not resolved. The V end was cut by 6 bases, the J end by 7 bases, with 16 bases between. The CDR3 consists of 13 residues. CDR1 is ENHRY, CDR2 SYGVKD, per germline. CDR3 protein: CAISKEFTGEQYF. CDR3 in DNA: TGTGCCATCAGCAAAGAGTTTACTGGTGAGCAGTACTTC.

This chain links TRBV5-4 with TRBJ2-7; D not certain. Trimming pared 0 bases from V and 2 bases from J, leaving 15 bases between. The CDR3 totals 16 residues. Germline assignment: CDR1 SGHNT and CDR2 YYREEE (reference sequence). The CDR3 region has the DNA TGTGCCAGCAGCTTGGATGGGCAGGCCCGACCCTACGAGCAGTACTTC. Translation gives CASSLDGQARPYEQYF. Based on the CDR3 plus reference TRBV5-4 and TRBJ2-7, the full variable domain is ETGVTQSPTHLIKTRGQQVTLRCSSQSGHNTVSWYQQALGQGPQFIFQYYREEENGRGNFPPRFSGLQFPNYSSELNVNALELDDSALYLCASSLDGQARPYEQYFGPGTRLTVT.